A single sample gave rise to the 21 T cell receptor beta chains below, sequenced in a study of blood T cell repertoires in COVID-19. TCRdb's table, derived via immunoSEQ multiplex PCR, lists solely in-frame clones and lacks some. The sample has 300,000 to 350,000 clones, around nine tenths seen once. The sample consisted of peripheral blood. The receptors derive from a woman aged 30 to 39 with COVID-19, enrolled during active disease.

The chain carries TRBV4-1 and TRBJ2-3, with 14 bases fitting TRBD2. The CDR3 runs 17 residues. Looked up from germline, CDR1 is MGHRA and CDR2 is YSYEKL. V gave up 0 bases and J gave up 5 bases; unmatched junction bases: 4. The CDR3 sequence: CASSQDPTSGRVDTQYF. The CDR3 DNA sequence: TGCGCCAGCAGCCAAGATCCGACTAGCGGGAGGGTAGATACGCAGTATTTT.

The chain is built from TRBV5-1 and TRBJ2-6, with a tentative D call TRBD1 (5 bases). V dropped 5 bases and J dropped 0 bases, with 9 bases sitting between them. This CDR3 has 15 residues. The germline gives CDR1 SGHRS, CDR2 YFSETQ. CDR3 sequence (DNA): TGCGCCAGCAGGGGGCCAGGCTCTGGGGCCAACGTCCTGACTTTC. Translating gives CASRGPGSGANVLTF.

The chain recombines TRBV6-1 with TRBJ1-5; 7 nucleotides align to TRBD1. The V segment lost 3 bases and the J segment 4 bases; nucleotides outside the gene matches: 6. CDR1 is MNHNS, CDR2 SASEGT, per germline. The CDR3 covers 15 residues. The CDR3 DNA reads as TGTGCCAGCAGTGAGGGACAGAGAGTAAATCAGCCCCAGCATTTT. Amino acid sequence: CASSEGQRVNQPQHF.

This clone was seen only once. J is TRBJ1-5 and V is TRBV28; D gene unclear. From germline, CDR1 is MDHEN and CDR2 SYDVKM. This CDR3 has 12 residues. The ends were cut back, 5 bases at V and 9 bases at J, with 11 bases in the middle. CDR3 DNA: TGTGCCAGCAGTCTGAACTTGAGGCCCCAGCATTTT. The encoded protein is CASSLNLRPQHF.

The V gene is TRBV28, the J gene TRBJ2-7; TRBD2 agrees at 12 bases. V lost 2 bases and J lost 3; bases outside the gene matches: 17. CDR3 length: 20 residues. Germline CDR1 MDHEN, CDR2 SYDVKM. CDR3 sequence reads: CASSLPTRVTSGRLFYEQYF. In nucleotides, the CDR3 is TGTGCCAGCAGTTTACCGACTCGAGTGACTAGCGGGAGACTCTTCTACGAGCAGTACTTC.

The V call is TRBV10-3, the J call TRBJ2-3; 7 bases are a match to TRBD1. This CDR3 region has 15 residues. From germline, CDR1 is ENHRY and CDR2 SYGVKD. The V gene end was trimmed by 0 bases and the J gene end by 4 bases; junction bases not matched to a gene: 4. The CDR3 bases are TGTGCCATCAGTGAGTCAACAGGGGCATCAGATACGCAGTATTTT. Translation gives CAISESTGASDTQYF.

The chain couples TRBV30 to TRBJ1-5; 7 bases are a match to TRBD1. With 2 bases clipped from V and 2 bases from J, the junction kept 3 bases outside the gene matches. Germline V gene sequence: CDR1 GTSNPN, CDR2 SVGIG (reference sequence). There are 14 residues in the CDR3. The CDR3 nucleotides are TGTGCCTGGAGTCGGCAGGGGGGCAATCAGCCCCAGCATTTT. Protein: CAWSRQGGNQPQHF.

The chain has TRBV5-1 and TRBJ1-1; a possible D gene is TRBD1 (5 bases). V lost 0 bases to trimming and J lost 1 base, with 10 bases between them. The CDR3 consists of 15 residues. Per germline, CDR1 SGHRS and CDR2 YFSETQ. CDR3 sequence: CASSLEGAANTEAFF. CDR3 in DNA: TGCGCCAGCAGCTTGGAAGGGGCGGCGAACACTGAAGCTTTCTTT.

The chain uses TRBV2 and TRBJ2-3; tentative D call: TRBD1 (5 bases). From germline, CDR1 is SNHLY and CDR2 FYNNEI. CDR3 length equals 16 residues. The V end was cut by 1 base, the J end by 4 bases, with 15 bases between. CDR3 residues: CASSEEGRVVADTQYF. The CDR3 bases are TGTGCCAGCAGTGAAGAGGGCAGGGTTGTCGCAGATACGCAGTATTTT.

V and J are TRBV15 and TRBJ2-2; D perhaps matches TRBD2 (6 bases). This CDR3 spans 16 amino acids. With 1 base removed from V and 4 bases from J, the gap between germline ends came to 13 bases. The germline gives CDR1 LNHNV, CDR2 YYDKDF (reference sequence). The CDR3 DNA reads TGTGCCACCAGCAGAGGGCGGGGAGGCCTCACCGGGGAGCTGTTTTTT. This encodes CATSRGRGGLTGELFF.

The chain joins TRBV5-1 to TRBJ2-2, with TRBD2 matching 8 bases. The CDR3 is 14 residues long. In germline, CDR1 is SGHRS, CDR2 YFSETQ. V lost 0 bases, J lost 6 bases, and 1 base stayed unmatched. The CDR3 region has the DNA TGCGCCAGCAGCTTGGTGCGGGAGGCCGGGGAGCTGTTTTTT. Protein sequence: CASSLVREAGELFF.

The chain recombines TRBV5-6 with TRBJ2-1, with TRBD2 matching over 8 bases. The CDR3 length is 15 residues. Losses at the gene ends were 0 bases for V and 6 bases for J; bases not matched to a gene: 5. The germline V gene encodes CDR1 SGHDT and CDR2 YYEEEE. CDR3 DNA sequence: TGTGCCAGCAGCTTGGCGGGAGGGTTGCGCAATGAGCAGTTCTTC. Its translation: CASSLAGGLRNEQFF.

This clone has only one observation. This sequence joins TRBV11-2 and TRBJ2-6, with D hard to call. The CDR3 totals 15 residues. The V end was cut by 5 bases, the J end by 0 bases, with 8 bases between. CDR1 is SGHAT and CDR2 is FQNNGV in the germline V gene. In DNA form, the CDR3 reads TGTGCCAGCAGCCCCACCTACTCTGGGGCCAACGTCCTGACTTTC. Its protein is CASSPTYSGANVLTF.

The chain recombines TRBV10-1 with TRBJ2-7; a weak D match, TRBD1 (6 bases). Germline-derived CDR1 and CDR2 are WNHNN and SYGVQD (reference sequence). This CDR3 contains 13 residues. V was shortened by 4 bases and J by 3 bases, with 10 bases between the two germline ends. CDR3: CASSGHRVYEQYF. In nucleotides, the CDR3 is TGCGCCAGCAGTGGGCACAGGGTCTACGAGCAGTACTTC.

V and J are TRBV28 and TRBJ2-7; 15 bases are a match to TRBD2. From germline, CDR1 is MDHEN and CDR2 SYDVKM. V was pared by 5 bases and J by 4 bases, with 6 bases of the junction left unmatched. The CDR3 is 16 residues long. CDR3 sequence reads: CASSTWTSGRVYEQYF. The CDR3 nucleotides read TGTGCCAGCAGTACCTGGACTAGCGGGAGGGTGTACGAGCAGTACTTC.

This clone appeared a single time. The chain couples TRBV6-2 or TRBV6-3 to TRBJ1-3; D is ambiguous. V lost 2 bases and J lost 4, with 9 bases in between. Germline V gene lookup returns CDR1 MNHEY and CDR2 SVGEGT. The CDR3 has 14 amino acids. CDR3 bases: TGTGCCAGCAGTTACCCCGGAGGCGGAAACACCATATATTTT. It yields the protein CASSYPGGGNTIYF.

The V and J genes are TRBV2 and TRBJ1-4; no firm D call. The length of the CDR3 is 10 residues. Between the trimmed V and J ends, which lost 8 bases and 8 bases, there was a span of 6 bases. The germline CDR1 and CDR2 sequences are SNHLY and FYNNEI. This CDR3 reads CASRREKLFF. The DNA of the CDR3 is TGTGCCAGCCGGCGGGAAAAACTGTTTTTT.

The CDR3 bases are TGTGCCAGCAGACCGAGGGGGTTTCAGAGTGTGGAGACCCAGTACTTC. This translates into CASRPRGFQSVETQYF. The chain employs TRBV5-5 and TRBJ2-5, with a weak D call TRBD1 (6 bases). This CDR3 has 16 amino acids. V lost 5 bases to trimming and J lost 5 bases, with 22 bases between them. From germline, CDR1 is SGHKS and CDR2 YYEKEE (reference sequence).

The genes are TRBV24-1 and TRBJ2-1; TRBD1 aligns across 7 bases. Germline-derived CDR1 and CDR2 are KGHDR and SFDVKD. The trim removed 7 bases at V and 8 bases at J, leaving 10 bases unmatched. The CDR3 loop spans 14 amino acids. The CDR3 DNA is TGTGCCACCAGACGACAGGGTCGGAGGCATGAGCAGTTCTTC. Translating gives CATRRQGRRHEQFF.

The V and J genes are TRBV7-6 and TRBJ2-3, with TRBD2 as a possible D gene (7 bases). The germline gives CDR1 SGHVS, CDR2 FNYEAQ. Trimming shortened V by 4 bases and J by 2 bases, and 16 bases separated the two germline ends. The CDR3 has 16 amino acids. DNA for the CDR3: TGTGCCAGCAGCTCCGGGGGGCGGAGCTACACAGATACGCAGTATTTT. It is translated as CASSSGGRSYTDTQYF.

The chain employs TRBV4-3 and TRBJ1-6, with no clear D. Trimming took off 4 bases at V and 8 bases at J, with 12 bases between the two ends. The CDR3 length is 14 residues. Germline lookup yields CDR1 LGHNA and CDR2 YSLEER. CDR3 sequence: CASSRGSRDSPLHF. The CDR3 region has the DNA TGCGCCAGCAGCCGAGGGAGCCGGGATTCACCCCTCCACTTT.